This TCR beta chain originates from a study of read filtering for tumor transcriptome and immune sequencing. Germline CDR1 SGHAT, CDR2 FQNNGV. This CDR3 has 14 amino acids. From about 400 ng of RNA, a library with molecular barcoded alpha/delta and beta/gamma adaptors was made. TCRdb reprocessed the reads with MiXCR, giving one entry per CDR3 protein. This repertoire shows about 130,000 distinct CDR3 sequences, 10% to 15% found once; its top ten account for approximately 11%. This clonotype showed up just a few times. This TCR came from a donor at least 40 years old with multiple myeloma. The chain joins TRBV11-2 to TRBJ2-7; 7 nucleotides match TRBD1. The tail of the sequence fits TRBJ2-1 better, so the J call may be wrong. The sequencing sample was made of a population of CD138-negative cells sorted from bone marrow. The CDR3 sequence: CASSLVGTAYEQFF. The CDR3 region has the DNA TGTGCCAGCAGCTTAGTTGGGACAGCCTACGAGCAGTTCTTC.